The rows below give T cell receptor beta chains drawn from one sample of a study of cytomegalovirus exposure and HLA in healthy donors. Measured with immunoSEQ multiplex PCR; TCRdb has only the in-frame clones, and not every one. The sample has 150,000 to 200,000 clones, around 68% seen once. The source material was PBMCs. The receptors were sampled from a middle-aged man in good health and CMV-seronegative. The conserved cysteine and the conserved F or W are not part of the CDR3 here. Clone size appears in some rows only: once, few, many, or a class for an expanded clone.

abundance	v_gene	j_gene	CDR3aa
.	TRBV27	TRBJ2-3	ASSIQGRHTQY
few	TRBV11-3	TRBJ2-5	ASSFGGGNIQETQY
.	TRBV4-1	TRBJ2-1	ASSQPKLAGSNNEQF
.	TRBV7-2	TRBJ2-2	ATPRGGLNTGELF
.	TRBV11-3	TRBJ2-1	ASSLVPSGNEQF
.	TRBV18	TRBJ1-2	ASSPLTVNYGYT
.	TRBV19	TRBJ2-2	ASEKWGGRETGELF
.	TRBV9	TRBJ2-3	ASSVNSRVAGVEDTQY
few	TRBV7-3	TRBJ2-1	ASSLLRGTREYNEQF
.	TRBV6-6	TRBJ2-7	ASSTSGISEQY
.	TRBV19	TRBJ2-7	ASSPFGDSSYEQY
once	TRBV7-9	TRBJ1-3	ASRGTGEGNTIY
.	TRBV9	TRBJ1-2	ASSVQQGVGYT
few	TRBV6-5	TRBJ2-7	ASSRPGQDTYEQY
few	TRBV6-6	TRBJ2-5	ASIPNRVAETQY
once	TRBV5-8	TRBJ2-4	ASSLVRGSGNIQY
.	TRBV18	TRBJ1-6	ASSPRENNSPLH
.	TRBV6-5	TRBJ2-5	ASSSVQETQY
.	TRBV28	TRBJ2-7	ASSPGGVYEQY
.	TRBV7-9	TRBJ2-1	SSSLALAAGGDEQF
.	TRBV5-1	TRBJ2-5	ASSFNRATSETQY
.	TRBV10-3	TRBJ2-1	AISEGLGTGVNEQF
.	TRBV7-2	TRBJ2-7	ASSFAGGLLGEQY
.	TRBV5-1	TRBJ1-1	ASSLVPGVNTEAF
.	TRBV5-1	TRBJ1-6	ASSAGQGAYNSPLH
.	TRBV4-1	TRBJ2-3	ASSQTSGTAETQY
few	TRBV6-1	TRBJ2-1	ASSGGTSSAYNEQF
.	TRBV4-1	TRBJ2-1	ASSQDLRLVSDEQF
.	TRBV7-2	TRBJ2-3	ASSSGLAGRRLTDTQY
.	TRBV7-2	TRBJ2-7	ASNDPGLAEYEQY